The clone carrying this TCR beta chain has at least ten counts. The antigen remains undetermined. The data were taken from a study of T-cell memory formation after mild COVID-19. CDR3 length equals 16 residues. V lost 4 bases to trimming and J lost 0 bases; unmatched junction nucleotides: 9. Study results and caveats: Among CD4+ contracting clones, most were CM and EM, and CD8+ ones EMRA. Clones contracting over day 15 to 85 were CD4/CD8 balanced, with later expanders leaning CD4+. Nothing showed for sure that second-wave clones peaking on day 37 were SARS-CoV-2 specific.

With constant-segment primers, 5'RACE yielded cDNA libraries of TCR alpha and TCR beta that carried sample barcodes and UMIs. TCRdb re-derived calls from the 5' RACE reads in MiXCR, one entry per CDR3 protein. This table has a few hundred thousand distinct CDR3 sequences, around 28% appearing once. The chain joins TRBV12-3 or TRBV12-4 to TRBJ2-7; 7 nucleotides line up with TRBD2. The material sequenced was PBMCs or a T cell subset sorted from them (not recorded which). The sequence came from an adult woman who had mild COVID-19 (a few samples of this study predate the infection). Cell type and time point are not known. Here the CDR3 reads CASSSSSGSSSYEQYF. The CDR3 bases are TGTGCCAGCAGTTCCTCTAGCGGTTCGAGCTCCTACGAGCAGTACTTC.